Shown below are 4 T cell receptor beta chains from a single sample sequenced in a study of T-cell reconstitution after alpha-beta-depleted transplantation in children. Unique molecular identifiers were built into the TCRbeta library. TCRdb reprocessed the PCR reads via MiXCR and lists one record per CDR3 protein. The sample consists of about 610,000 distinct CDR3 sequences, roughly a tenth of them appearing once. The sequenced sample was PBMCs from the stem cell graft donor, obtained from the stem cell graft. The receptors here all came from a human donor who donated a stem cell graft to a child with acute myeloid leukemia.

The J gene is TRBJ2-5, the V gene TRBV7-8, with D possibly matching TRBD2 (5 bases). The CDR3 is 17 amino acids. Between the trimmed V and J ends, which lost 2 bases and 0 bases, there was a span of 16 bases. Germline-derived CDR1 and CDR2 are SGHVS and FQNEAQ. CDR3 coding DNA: TGTGCCAGCAGCTTACAAGACCTAGCCGTGTACCAAGAGACCCAGTACTTC. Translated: CASSLQDLAVYQETQYF. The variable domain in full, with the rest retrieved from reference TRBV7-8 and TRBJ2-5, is GAGVSQSPRYKVAKRGQDVALRCDPISGHVSLFWYQQALGQGPEFLTYFQNEAQLDKSGLPSDRFFAERPEGSVSTLKIQRTQQEDSAVYLCASSLQDLAVYQETQYFGPGTRLLVL.

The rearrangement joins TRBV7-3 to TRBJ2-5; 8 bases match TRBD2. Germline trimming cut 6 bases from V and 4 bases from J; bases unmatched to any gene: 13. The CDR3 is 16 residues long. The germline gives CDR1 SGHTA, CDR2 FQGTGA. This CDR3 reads CASSSTASGSRETQYF. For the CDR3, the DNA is TGTGCCAGCAGTTCGACGGCTAGCGGGTCAAGAGAGACCCAGTACTTC.

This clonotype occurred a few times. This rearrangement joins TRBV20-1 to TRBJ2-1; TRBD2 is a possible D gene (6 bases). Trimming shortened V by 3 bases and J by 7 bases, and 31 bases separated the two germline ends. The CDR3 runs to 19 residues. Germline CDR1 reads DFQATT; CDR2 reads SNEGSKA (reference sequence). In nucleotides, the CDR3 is TGCAGTGCTAGTTTTCACGCACCTCATTCCCGTAGCGGATTTAATGAGCAGTTCTTC. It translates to CSASFHAPHSRSGFNEQFF.

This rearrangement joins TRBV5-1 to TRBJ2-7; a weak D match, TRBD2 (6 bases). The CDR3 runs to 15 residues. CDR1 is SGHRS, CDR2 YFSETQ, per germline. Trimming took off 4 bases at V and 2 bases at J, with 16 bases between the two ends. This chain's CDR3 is CASSPAGSGPYEQYF. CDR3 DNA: TGCGCCAGCAGCCCAGCGGGTAGCGGCCCCTACGAGCAGTACTTC.